The clone carrying this T cell receptor (beta chain) came up many times. The antigen remains unidentified. At one boundary the junction diverges from the germline segment, which might be a read error. Template material for TCR beta VDJ and CDR3 profiling consisted of genomic DNA. MiXCR was run by TCRdb on the reads, yielding one entry per CDR3 protein. The table records roughly 150,000 distinct CDR3 sequences, less than 60% of them present only once. These data are taken from a study of CD8+CD57+ T cells in acquired aplastic anemia. Study context: The average for DNA from sorted CD4+ and CD8+ cells was 3 to 3.5 ug.

Before being chosen for sequencing, patients had shown CD8+CD57+ cell expansion by flow cytometry. As a group, the patients uniformly had severe acquired aplastic anemia. Study conclusions and caveats: Researchers report that twenty-nine CD8+ CDR3 sequences appeared in both patients and controls.

Germline CDR1 LNHNV, CDR2 YYDKDF (reference sequence). The CDR3 is 17 residues long. Sequencing input: sorted CD4+, CD8+, or CD8+CD57+ T cells (not recorded which) from PBMCs. This clonotype was sampled from a human donor with aplastic anemia. This chain links TRBV15 with TRBJ2-3, with a weak D call TRBD2 (5 bases). The CDR3 is CATSRDRLNEITDTQYF. The CDR3 coding sequence is TGTGCCACCAGCAGAGACCGACTAAACGAAATCACAGATACTCAGTATTTT.